This T cell receptor (beta chain) was identified in a study of cytomegalovirus exposure and HLA in healthy donors. Overall study findings and caveats: Some public TCRs appeared in many individuals, while most sequences were rare. A previous analysis found most TCR beta V segments productive roughly 87% or roughly 30% of the time. Cytomegalovirus association was assigned to some 160 TCR beta chains. Some V segments could not be told apart, so they were left out, TRBV6-2 and TRBV6-3 among them.

A multiplex PCR was run with 60 Vbeta primers and 13 Jbeta primers. Using immunoSEQ multiplex PCR, the repertoire was profiled, and TCRdb retains in-frame clones only, with some absent. The sample consists of some 99,000 clones, roughly two thirds of them appearing once. V lost 0 bases and J 10 bases, leaving 16 bases between the germline ends. This CDR3 region has 16 residues. CDR1 and CDR2 from the germline V gene are LNHNV and YYDKDF (reference sequence). About this clone: Its antigen is currently unknown.

Sequencing was performed on PBMCs. This sequence was found in a man aged 40-49 years in good health and CMV-seronegative. The chain recombines TRBV15 with TRBJ1-6, with D possibly being TRBD1 (5 bases). CDR3 region: CATSRDVGAKGSPLHF. The CDR3, as DNA: TGTGCCACCAGCAGAGATGTTGGTGCCAAGGGGTCACCCCTCCACTTT.